Following are 28 T cell receptor beta chains from one sample sequenced in a study of blood T cell repertoires in COVID-19. TCRdb's table, derived via immunoSEQ multiplex PCR, lists solely in-frame clones and lacks some. The profile covers 90,000 to 150,000 clones, with less than 80% appearing a single time and roughly 2.5% taken by the ten largest. Sequenced sample: peripheral blood. The origin of the receptors is a man between 45 and 60 years old with acute or convalescent COVID-19.

The CDR3 loop is CASSDRDRGLWTEAFF. In nucleotides, the CDR3 is TGTGCCAGCAGTGACCGGGACAGGGGGCTGTGGACTGAAGCTTTCTTT. The chain combines TRBV6-1 with TRBJ1-1, with 12 bases aligning to TRBD1. CDR1 is MNHNS and CDR2 is SASEGT in the germline V gene. The length of the CDR3 is 16 residues. V lost 3 bases and J lost 5; bases outside the gene matches: 7.

V and J are TRBV15 and TRBJ1-3, with D unresolved. The CDR3 is made up of 15 amino acids. CDR1 LNHNV and CDR2 YYDKDF come from the germline V gene (reference sequence). V lost 0 bases to trimming and J lost 2 bases, with 8 bases between them. This chain's CDR3 is CATSRDVTTGNTIYF. The CDR3 bases are TGTGCCACCAGCAGAGATGTTACTACTGGAAACACCATATATTTT.

The chain joins TRBV7-3 to TRBJ2-3, with a tentative D call TRBD2 (6 bases). The V and J ends lost 3 bases and 2 bases respectively, with 9 bases between them. The germline V gene encodes CDR1 SGHTA and CDR2 FQGTGA. The CDR3 consists of 14 residues. CDR3 bases: TGTGCCAGCAGCTTTGGCGGGAACACAGATACGCAGTATTTT. Its protein product is CASSFGGNTDTQYF. Variable domain in full (rest from reference TRBV7-3 and TRBJ2-3): GAGVSQTPSNKVTEKGKYVELRCDPISGHTALYWYRQSLGQGPEFLIYFQGTGAADDSGLPNDRFFAVRPEGSVSTLKIQRTERGDSAVYLCASSFGGNTDTQYFGPGTRLTVL.

The V and J genes are TRBV27 and TRBJ1-2, with unresolved D. V gave up 0 bases and J gave up 5 bases, with 7 bases separating them. The CDR3 sequence is 13 residues long. Germline V gene sequence: CDR1 MNHEY, CDR2 SMNVEV (reference sequence). The CDR3 region has the DNA TGTGCCAGCAGTTTATCTAACGGGTATGGCTACACCTTC. Translated, it gives CASSLSNGYGYTF.

This clone was found once. The rearrangement joins TRBV27 to TRBJ1-2; D call uncertain. Trimming stripped 3 bases from V and 4 bases from J, with 15 bases between. The CDR3 length is 15 residues. The germline CDR1 and CDR2 sequences are MNHEY and SMNVEV (reference sequence). The CDR3 region has the DNA TGTGCCAGCAGTTTCGACATCATCAGCTCCTATGGCTACACCTTC. This sequence encodes CASSFDIISSYGYTF.

This chain joins TRBV9 and TRBJ1-1; D gene uncertain. The CDR3 is 14 amino acids. V lost 3 bases to trimming and J lost 2 bases, with 11 bases between them. Germline lookup yields CDR1 SGDLS and CDR2 YYNGEE. CDR3 nucleotides: TGTGCCAGCAGCGCCCTCTCCCCTAACACTGAAGCTTTCTTT. It translates to CASSALSPNTEAFF.

The chain combines TRBV5-1 with TRBJ2-5, with TRBD2 matching over 9 bases. V was clipped by 0 bases and J by 5 bases; unmatched bases: 8. CDR3 length equals 16 residues. The germline CDR1 and CDR2 sequences are SGHRS and YFSETQ. The CDR3 DNA is TGCGCCAGCAGCTTGGTTCTAGCGGGGTTCCGGGAGACCCAGTACTTC. It yields the protein CASSLVLAGFRETQYF. Full variable domain (outside the CDR3, taken from reference TRBV5-1 and TRBJ2-5): KAGVTQTPRYLIKTRGQQVTLSCSPISGHRSVSWYQQTPGQGLQFLFEYFSETQRNKGNFPGRFSGRQFSNSRSEMNVSTLELGDSALYLCASSLVLAGFRETQYFGPGTRLLVL.

Regarding this clone: Germline and junction disagree at one end, which may indicate a read error. This chain links TRBV7-7 with TRBJ2-2, with D possibly being TRBD1 (5 bases). CDR1 and CDR2 from the germline V gene are SSHAT and FNYEAQ (reference sequence). The CDR3 covers 16 residues. The CDR3: CASSKTERSNTGELFF. CDR3 DNA: TGTGCTAGCAGCAAGACAGAACGATCGAACACCGGGGAGCTGTTTTTT.

This rearrangement joins TRBV6-5 to TRBJ1-2; TRBD1 matches 9 bases. V lost 8 bases, J lost 7 bases, and 8 bases stayed unmatched. Germline V gene lookup returns CDR1 MNHEY and CDR2 SVGAGI. This CDR3 region has 13 residues. CDR3 nucleotides: TGTGCCAGCGCGGCCGGGACAGGGTTTGGCTACACCTTC. As protein: CASAAGTGFGYTF.

This clone has just a few counts. The J gene is TRBJ2-7, the V gene TRBV5-1, with D possibly TRBD2 on 6 matching bases. With 5 bases removed from V and 2 bases from J, the gap between germline ends came to 17 bases. This CDR3 comprises 15 residues. CDR1 is SGHRS, CDR2 YFSETQ, per germline. The CDR3 bases are TGCGCCAGCAGTCCCTCCGGGACTCTTACCTACGAGCAGTACTTC. It is translated as CASSPSGTLTYEQYF.

This clone was detected once. The gene calls are TRBV20-1 and TRBJ2-7; D may be TRBD2 (6 bases). The germline gives CDR1 DFQATT, CDR2 SNEGSKA (reference sequence). V was pared by 3 bases and J by 2 bases, with 11 bases between. The CDR3 has 13 amino acids. CDR3 region: CSASKGEAYEQYF. As DNA, the CDR3 is TGCAGTGCTAGTAAAGGGGAGGCCTACGAGCAGTACTTC.

V usage is TRBV27 and J usage is TRBJ2-7; 13 nucleotides agree with TRBD2. V lost 8 bases, J lost 3 bases, and 4 bases stayed unmatched. The CDR3 loop spans 14 amino acids. Per the germline V gene, CDR1 is MNHEY and CDR2 is SMNVEV (reference sequence). CDR3 nucleotide sequence: TGTGCCAGCTGGAGGACTAGCGGGGGCTACGAGCAGTACTTC. This codes for CASWRTSGGYEQYF.

The V call is TRBV6-5, the J call TRBJ1-2; tentative D call: TRBD1 (5 bases). CDR3 length equals 13 residues. Germline V gene lookup returns CDR1 MNHEY and CDR2 SVGAGI. Deletions cut 5 bases from V and 5 bases from J, with 12 bases between. The DNA for the CDR3 is TGTGCCAGCAGTCCACGACAGATATATGGCTACACCTTC. Protein product: CASSPRQIYGYTF.

This chain links TRBV3-1 (or the pseudogene TRBV3-2) with TRBJ2-3; no firm D call. The CDR3 covers 12 residues. Deletions cut 5 bases from V and 4 bases from J, with 7 bases between. The germline gives CDR1 LGHDT, CDR2 YNNKEL (reference sequence). The CDR3 sequence: CASSSGPDTQYF. CDR3 nucleotides: TGTGCCAGCAGCTCAGGCCCAGATACGCAGTATTTT.

This clone has only a few counts. The rearrangement uses TRBV29-1 and TRBJ1-3, with 7 bases lining up with TRBD1. Trimming cost V 7 bases and J 4 bases; bases outside gene matches: 1. This CDR3 is 11 amino acids long. Germline assignment: CDR1 SQVTM and CDR2 ANQGSEA. CDR3 in DNA: TGCAGCGAGGACAGGGGAAACACCATATATTTT. Translated: CSEDRGNTIYF. Based on the CDR3 plus reference TRBV29-1 and TRBJ1-3, the full variable domain is SAVISQKPSRDICQRGTSLTIQCQVDSQVTMMFWYRQQPGQSLTLIATANQGSEATYESGFVIDKFPISRPNLTFSTLTVSNMSPEDSSIYLCSEDRGNTIYFGEGSWLTVV.

This clone was counted between two and nine times. This chain links TRBV4-2 with TRBJ1-2; no reliable D call. The CDR3 contains 15 residues. Germline values: CDR1 LGHNA, CDR2 YNFKEQ. V lost 0 bases and J 2 bases, leaving 10 bases between the germline ends. The CDR3 spells CASSQERTENYGYTF. The CDR3 DNA sequence: TGTGCCAGCAGCCAAGAGCGGACTGAAAACTATGGCTACACCTTC.

A single count supports this clone. The chain joins TRBV5-1 to TRBJ2-7, with 8 bases aligning to TRBD1. V shed 4 bases, J shed 0 bases, and the junction held 3 bases outside the gene matches. The CDR3 covers 14 residues. Germline V gene sequence: CDR1 SGHRS, CDR2 YFSETQ. The CDR3 bases are TGCGCCAGCAGCCCAGGGGGCCCCTCCTACGAGCAGTACTTC. The encoded protein is CASSPGGPSYEQYF.

The rearrangement joins TRBV4-1 to TRBJ1-1, with a possible D match to TRBD1 (6 bases). From germline, CDR1 is MGHRA and CDR2 YSYEKL. The germline V and J ends were trimmed by 1 base and 4 bases, with 16 bases remaining between them. This CDR3 spans 16 amino acids. This CDR3 reads CASSQVRGWEGTEAFF. The DNA of the CDR3 is TGCGCCAGCAGCCAAGTCAGGGGATGGGAGGGCACTGAAGCTTTCTTT.

The chain combines TRBV28 with TRBJ2-1; 8 nucleotides align to TRBD2. Trimming removed 5 bases from V and 8 bases from J; junction bases left unmatched: 2. CDR1 is MDHEN, CDR2 SYDVKM, per germline. CDR3 length: 12 residues. CDR3 region: CASSTAGDEQFF. The CDR3 region has the DNA TGTGCCAGCAGTACAGCGGGAGATGAGCAGTTCTTC.

This clone was seen only a few times. The rearrangement uses TRBV29-1 and TRBJ2-1; 7 nucleotides agree with TRBD1. V was clipped by 7 bases and J by 8 bases; unmatched bases: 8. The germline V gene encodes CDR1 SQVTM and CDR2 ANQGSEA. This CDR3 is 12 amino acids long. As DNA, the CDR3 is TGCAGCGCCAGACAGGGTGGCGATGAGCAGTTCTTC. It translates to CSARQGGDEQFF.

The chain has TRBV3-1 (or the pseudogene TRBV3-2) and TRBJ2-2; 7 bases line up with TRBD2. Losses at the gene ends were 4 bases for V and 0 bases for J; bases not matched to a gene: 5. Germline CDR1 and CDR2: LGHDT and YNNKEL (reference sequence). The CDR3 runs 16 residues. Here the CDR3 reads CASSRILASNTGELFF. The CDR3 DNA sequence: TGTGCCAGCAGCCGCATACTAGCGTCGAACACCGGGGAGCTGTTTTTT.

The chain employs TRBV6-5 and TRBJ2-1; D not resolved. This CDR3 is built from 13 residues. V lost 2 bases and J 5 bases, leaving 7 bases between the germline ends. Germline lookup yields CDR1 MNHEY and CDR2 SVGAGI. The CDR3 loop reads CASSYGRNNEQFF. The CDR3 DNA follows: TGTGCCAGCAGTTACGGCAGAAACAATGAGCAGTTCTTC.

This chain links TRBV3-1 (or the pseudogene TRBV3-2) with TRBJ2-1, with 7 bases fitting TRBD2. The V and J ends lost 1 base and 2 bases, in that order; junction bases with no gene match: 5. Germline V gives CDR1 LGHDT, CDR2 YNNKEL (reference sequence). The CDR3 sequence is 16 residues long. CDR3 in amino acids: CASSQVPSGTYNEQFF. CDR3 sequence (DNA): TGTGCCAGCAGCCAAGTTCCTAGCGGTACCTACAATGAGCAGTTCTTC.

The V call is TRBV5-1, the J call TRBJ1-1; TRBD1 agrees at 7 bases. After removal of 3 bases from V and 6 bases from J, the junction contained 5 bases not matched to a gene. The length of the CDR3 is 13 residues. Per the germline V gene, CDR1 is SGHRS and CDR2 is YFSETQ. The CDR3 DNA reads as TGCGCCAGCAGCTCGGGACAGTTCCCTGAAGCTTTCTTT. It codes for CASSSGQFPEAFF.

Only a few counts were recorded for this clone. The CDR3 here is CASSPYGPNQGETQYF. The CDR3 coding sequence is TGTGCCAGCAGCCCGTACGGACCAAATCAGGGGGAGACCCAGTACTTC. This chain links TRBV7-6 with TRBJ2-5; weak D call: TRBD1 (6 bases). CDR3 length equals 16 residues. Germline-derived CDR1 and CDR2 are SGHVS and FNYEAQ. Trimming took off 5 bases at V and 5 bases at J, with 21 bases between the two ends. Looking up the rest from reference TRBV7-6 and TRBJ2-5 gives the full variable domain: GAGVSQSPRYKVTKRGQDVALRCDPISGHVSLYWYRQALGQGPEFLTYFNYEAQQDKSGLPNDRFSAERPEGSISTLTIQRTEQRDSAMYRCASSPYGPNQGETQYFGPGTRLLVL.

The V call is TRBV11-2, the J call TRBJ2-7; D is ambiguous. The germline CDR1 and CDR2 sequences are SGHAT and FQNNGV. The CDR3 spans 11 residues. V lost 1 base and J 6 bases, leaving 4 bases between the germline ends. CDR3 protein: CASSLVIEQYF. The CDR3 nucleotides read TGTGCCAGCAGCTTAGTTATCGAGCAGTACTTC.

The CDR3 protein is CASSFLTGEGTEAFF. Written as DNA, the CDR3 is TGTGCCAGCAGCTTCTTGACAGGGGAGGGGACTGAAGCTTTCTTT. V is TRBV7-9 and J is TRBJ1-1; 8 bases match TRBD1. CDR3 length: 15 amino acids. Per germline, CDR1 SEHNR and CDR2 FQNEAQ (reference sequence). J gave up 5 bases and V 3 bases, and 8 bases lay outside the gene matches. Drawing the rest from reference TRBV7-9 and TRBJ1-1, the complete variable domain is DTGVSQNPRHKITKRGQNVTFRCDPISEHNRLYWYRQTLGQGPEFLTYFQNEAQLEKSRLLSDRFSAERPKGSFSTLEIQRTEQGDSAMYLCASSFLTGEGTEAFFGQGTRLTVV.

The V and J genes are TRBV19 and TRBJ2-7, with 9 positions matching TRBD1. The CDR3 contains 15 residues. Germline lookup yields CDR1 LNHDA and CDR2 SQIVND (reference sequence). The V and J ends lost 0 bases and 6 bases, in that order; junction bases with no gene match: 6. DNA for the CDR3: TGTGCCAGTAGTATAGATGGGACAGGGTGGGGCGAGCAGTACTTC. It specifies CASSIDGTGWGEQYF. Using reference TRBV19 and TRBJ2-7 for the parts outside the CDR3, the full variable domain is DGGITQSPKYLFRKEGQNVTLSCEQNLNHDAMYWYRQDPGQGLRLIYYSQIVNDFQKGDIAEGYSVSREKKESFPLTVTSAQKNPTAFYLCASSIDGTGWGEQYFGPGTRLTVT.